This T cell receptor (beta chain) was retrieved from a study of tumor-infiltrating lymphocytes in primary liver carcinoma. Points from the study as a whole: Roughly 7.5-25% of top clones, and no more, occurred in all five tumor regions. Tumor region pairs shared more overlap than did tumor-adjacent and tumor-blood pairs.

Joint extraction of RNA and DNA used about 17-31 mg of bulk tissue that was unsorted. Researchers generated TCR beta cDNA from approximately 500 ng of total RNA, relying on a constant-region primer. TCR beta libraries came from three nested multiplex PCR rounds using slightly modified ARM-PCR. A C-beta reverse primer and TRBV1-TRBV30 forward primers served in each of the first two PCR rounds, at about 10 cycles apiece. TCRdb passed the multiplex PCR reads through MiXCR, listing each CDR3 protein once. The table records 95,000 to 100,000 distinct CDR3 sequences, approximately 70% of them present only once. Germline V CDR1 and CDR2: WSHSY, SAAADI. The junction had 6 bases not matched to a gene; V was cut back by 0 bases and J by 1 base. The CDR3 totals 17 residues. This clonotype was counted many times. Its antigen remains unknown.

The receptor was isolated from a woman aged 60-75 years with primary liver carcinoma and hepatitis B virus infection. V is TRBV10-2 and J is TRBJ2-7; TRBD2 aligns across 10 bases. Material for sequencing was liver tumor tissue from sampling region 2. As to subset: tumor region T2, inferior pole. CDR3 protein: CASSESGVTSGSYEQYF. In DNA form, the CDR3 reads TGCGCCAGCAGTGAGTCCGGGGTGACTAGCGGGTCCTACGAGCAGTACTTC.